The T cell receptor (beta chain) under discussion was sequenced for a study of shared clonotypes between healthy human individuals. General study points: Generation of non-shared clonotypes was less probable than generation of clonotypes shared by all four donors.

As concerns this clone: The antigen is undetermined.

The CDR3 contains 14 residues. The ends lost 5 bases at V and 5 bases at J; junction bases unmatched: 4. Germline loops: CDR1 MGHDK, CDR2 SYGVNS. Produced via immunoSEQ multiplex PCR; TCRdb's table is partial and in-frame only. The table shows 950,000 to 1,300,000 clones, with 75% occurring only once. CD4+ cell separation produced CD45RA+ naive and CD45RA-negative memory subsets. The receptor was derived from a man aged 18-30 years in good health. The V gene is TRBV25-1, the J gene TRBJ2-2; TRBD2 agrees at 8 bases. The specimen was memory CD4+ T cells sorted from blood. Subset of the sample: CD45RA-negative fraction. CDR3 protein: CASSREGVTGELFF. Here the CDR3 DNA reads TGTGCCAGCAGTCGGGAGGGGGTGACCGGGGAGCTGTTTTTT.